This entry features one T cell receptor beta chain sequence. The antigen is unknown. This CDR3 is 14 amino acids long. The germline V and J ends were trimmed by 2 bases and 8 bases, with 12 bases remaining between them. Germline V gene sequence: CDR1 SGHAT, CDR2 FQNNGV. Researchers ran the PCR with 60 Vbeta and 13 Jbeta primers. In the study's own analysis: There were about 80 million unique TCR beta chains by a later count, and about 12 million of them were shared. Here immunoSEQ multiplex PCR was the method, and the copy in TCRdb shows in-frame clones only, minus some. V and J calls plus clone size are reproduced from that table; the DNA served to infer D and trimming. The sample gives 200,000 to 250,000 clones, approximately 87% of which show up once; 1% to 1.5% is in the top ten. The data stem from a study of cytomegalovirus exposure and HLA in healthy donors. General observations from the study: While the bulk of TCR sequences proved rare, some public TCRs turned up in many donors. Accurate predictions that matched the HLA-A and HLA-B alleles of most subjects were reportedly made from TCR beta sequences.

This sequence joins TRBV11-2 and TRBJ1-4; D perhaps matches TRBD1 (5 bases). Sequencing was carried out using PBMCs. The sequence was collected from a human donor in good health. The CDR3 here is CASSLLGLGEKLFF. The CDR3 DNA reads as TGTGCCAGCAGCTTATTGGGGCTCGGAGAAAAACTGTTTTTT. The complete variable domain, with remaining parts taken from reference TRBV11-2 and TRBJ1-4, reads EAGVAQSPRYKIIEKRQSVAFWCNPISGHATLYWYQQILGQGPKLLIQFQNNGVVDDSQLPKDRFSAERLKGVDSTLKIQPAKLEDSAVYLCASSLLGLGEKLFFGSGTQLSVL.